This is a list of T cell receptor beta chains from one sample in a study of shared clonotypes between healthy human individuals. Sequencing was performed with immunoSEQ multiplex PCR; in TCRdb, only in-frame clones are kept and a portion is missing. Here the sample spans over 1.5 million clones, around 98% being singletons. The specimen sequenced was naive CD4+ T cells sorted from blood. These receptors were obtained from a man aged 25 to 40 in good health. Each CDR3 is given with its conserved first and last residue. Fields, in order: J gene, V gene, D gene, clone size, CDR3 protein, CDR3 DNA. A D gene is named only where the DNA matches it firmly. The size of a clone is reported for some rows only, either as once, few or many, or as a class for expanded clones.

J gene: TRBJ1-5; V gene: TRBV30; D gene: .; clone size: .; CDR3 protein: CAWSFRANQPQHF; CDR3 DNA: TGTGCCTGGAGTTTCAGGGCGAACCAGCCCCAGCATTTT
J gene: TRBJ2-5; V gene: TRBV6-5; D gene: .; clone size: .; CDR3 protein: CASSSGPLQETQYF; CDR3 DNA: TGTGCCAGCAGTTCCGGGCCGCTCCAAGAGACCCAGTACTTC
J gene: TRBJ2-2; V gene: TRBV27; D gene: TRBD2; clone size: once; CDR3 protein: CASSFLTSAGELFF; CDR3 DNA: TGTGCCAGCAGTTTCCTTACTAGCGCCGGGGAGCTGTTTTTT
J gene: TRBJ2-1; V gene: TRBV5-6; D gene: TRBD1; clone size: .; CDR3 protein: CASSAGQENAGTHNNEQFF; CDR3 DNA: TGTGCCAGCAGCGCGGGACAGGAAAACGCCGGGACTCACAACAATGAGCAGTTCTTC
J gene: TRBJ2-1; V gene: TRBV5-5; D gene: TRBD2; clone size: .; CDR3 protein: CASSFSGSGEQFF; CDR3 DNA: TGTGCCAGCAGCTTTAGCGGGAGCGGTGAGCAGTTCTTC
J gene: TRBJ2-2; V gene: TRBV19; D gene: .; clone size: .; CDR3 protein: CASSIPAGRSRGTGELFF; CDR3 DNA: TGTGCCAGTAGTATCCCGGCGGGGAGGTCGAGAGGCACCGGGGAGCTGTTTTTT
J gene: TRBJ1-2; V gene: TRBV7-9; D gene: .; clone size: .; CDR3 protein: CASSPEVVTYGYTF; CDR3 DNA: TGTGCCAGCAGCCCCGAGGTGGTGACCTATGGCTACACCTTC
J gene: TRBJ2-5; V gene: TRBV6-1; D gene: .; clone size: .; CDR3 protein: CASSEQFSQETQYF; CDR3 DNA: TGTGCCAGCAGTGAACAGTTCAGCCAAGAGACCCAGTACTTC
J gene: TRBJ2-7; V gene: TRBV7-2; D gene: TRBD1; clone size: .; CDR3 protein: CASSRQGNSYEQYF; CDR3 DNA: TGTGCCAGCAGCAGACAGGGGAACTCCTACGAGCAGTACTTC
J gene: TRBJ1-1; V gene: TRBV11-2; D gene: .; clone size: .; CDR3 protein: CASRGHQNTEAFF; CDR3 DNA: TGTGCCAGCAGGGGACACCAAAACACTGAAGCTTTCTTT
J gene: TRBJ2-2; V gene: TRBV19; D gene: .; clone size: .; CDR3 protein: CASMGLRTGELFF; CDR3 DNA: TGTGCCTCTATGGGGCTTCGCACCGGGGAGCTGTTTTTT
J gene: TRBJ2-2; V gene: TRBV7-2; D gene: TRBD2; clone size: .; CDR3 protein: CASRVVAGGPGTGELFF; CDR3 DNA: TGTGCCAGCAGGGTAGTAGCGGGAGGGCCTGGAACCGGGGAGCTGTTTTTT
J gene: TRBJ1-1; V gene: TRBV13; D gene: .; clone size: .; CDR3 protein: CASSPGQPYTEAFF; CDR3 DNA: TGTGCCAGCAGCCCAGGACAGCCCTACACTGAAGCTTTCTTT
J gene: TRBJ1-5; V gene: TRBV5-1; D gene: .; clone size: .; CDR3 protein: CASSWDLNQPQHF; CDR3 DNA: TGCGCCAGCAGCTGGGACCTCAATCAGCCCCAGCATTTT
J gene: TRBJ1-4; V gene: TRBV7-9; D gene: TRBD1; clone size: .; CDR3 protein: CASSSGQGMIFNEKLFF; CDR3 DNA: TGTGCCAGCAGCAGTGGACAGGGGATGATCTTCAATGAAAAACTGTTTTTT
J gene: TRBJ2-7; V gene: TRBV10-2; D gene: TRBD2; clone size: .; CDR3 protein: CASSETGTSSNEQYF; CDR3 DNA: TGCGCCAGCAGTGAGACCGGGACTAGCTCCAACGAGCAGTACTTC
J gene: TRBJ1-2; V gene: TRBV2; D gene: .; clone size: .; CDR3 protein: CASKDSENYGYTF; CDR3 DNA: TGTGCCAGTAAAGACTCTGAAAACTATGGCTACACCTTC
J gene: TRBJ2-2; V gene: TRBV2; D gene: TRBD1; clone size: .; CDR3 protein: CASSRTGVAGELFF; CDR3 DNA: TGTGCCAGCAGTCGGACAGGGGTGGCCGGGGAGCTGTTTTTT
J gene: TRBJ2-1; V gene: TRBV6-1; D gene: .; clone size: .; CDR3 protein: CASSENTNEQFF; CDR3 DNA: TGTGCCAGCAGTGAAAACACGAATGAGCAGTTCTTC
J gene: TRBJ1-3; V gene: TRBV5-1; D gene: .; clone size: once; CDR3 protein: CASSFSDSSSGNTIYF; CDR3 DNA: TGCGCCAGCAGCTTTTCGGACAGCTCTTCTGGAAACACCATATATTTT
J gene: TRBJ2-3; V gene: TRBV11-2; D gene: TRBD1; clone size: once; CDR3 protein: CASSLDRGGASDTQYF; CDR3 DNA: TGTGCCAGCAGCTTAGATCGAGGGGGCGCTTCAGATACGCAGTATTTT
J gene: TRBJ2-7; V gene: TRBV28; D gene: TRBD2; clone size: .; CDR3 protein: CASRLEGLAGEQYF; CDR3 DNA: TGTGCCAGCAGGCTGGAGGGCCTAGCGGGCGAGCAGTACTTC
J gene: TRBJ1-1; V gene: TRBV29-1; D gene: .; clone size: .; CDR3 protein: CSVVPTIGVGVNTEAFF; CDR3 DNA: TGCAGCGTTGTCCCTACAATAGGGGTGGGGGTGAACACTGAAGCTTTCTTT
J gene: TRBJ1-4; V gene: TRBV5-1; D gene: .; clone size: .; CDR3 protein: CASSLRGDNEKLFF; CDR3 DNA: TGCGCCAGCAGCTTGAGGGGGGATAATGAAAAACTGTTTTTT
J gene: TRBJ2-3; V gene: TRBV18; D gene: TRBD2; clone size: .; CDR3 protein: CASSLLADGTDTQYF; CDR3 DNA: TGTGCCAGCTCACTGCTAGCGGACGGCACAGATACGCAGTATTTT
J gene: TRBJ2-1; V gene: TRBV10-1; D gene: .; clone size: once; CDR3 protein: CASSESKLPANEQFF; CDR3 DNA: TGCGCCAGCAGTGAGTCGAAGCTACCAGCCAATGAGCAGTTCTTC
J gene: TRBJ2-2; V gene: TRBV30; D gene: .; clone size: once; CDR3 protein: CASSGTTNTGELFF; CDR3 DNA: TGTGCCTCGAGTGGGACGACGAACACCGGGGAGCTGTTTTTT
J gene: TRBJ1-3; V gene: TRBV7-9; D gene: .; clone size: .; CDR3 protein: CASSGKAGNTIYF; CDR3 DNA: TGTGCCAGCAGTGGGAAGGCTGGAAACACTATATATTTT
J gene: TRBJ2-1; V gene: TRBV9; D gene: TRBD2; clone size: .; CDR3 protein: CASSVVAGEMGEQFF; CDR3 DNA: TGTGCCAGCAGCGTAGTAGCGGGAGAAATGGGTGAGCAGTTCTTC
J gene: TRBJ2-5; V gene: TRBV11-2; D gene: TRBD2; clone size: .; CDR3 protein: CASSFPGGFKETQYF; CDR3 DNA: TGTGCCAGCAGCTTTCCGGGAGGGTTTAAAGAGACCCAGTACTTC
J gene: TRBJ2-1; V gene: TRBV7-8; D gene: .; clone size: .; CDR3 protein: CASSLGRDPRNEQFF; CDR3 DNA: TGTGCCAGCAGCTTAGGTCGGGACCCTAGGAATGAGCAGTTCTTC
J gene: TRBJ2-5; V gene: TRBV2; D gene: .; clone size: .; CDR3 protein: CASSDVRGQETQYF; CDR3 DNA: TGTGCCAGCAGTGATGTTCGGGGTCAGGAGACCCAGTACTTC
J gene: TRBJ1-1; V gene: TRBV2; D gene: .; clone size: .; CDR3 protein: CASRGVRNMNTEAFF; CDR3 DNA: TGTGCCAGCAGGGGGGTGCGAAACATGAACACTGAAGCTTTCTTT
J gene: TRBJ2-1; V gene: TRBV5-1; D gene: TRBD2; clone size: .; CDR3 protein: CASSPSGRLEEQFF; CDR3 DNA: TGCGCCAGCAGCCCAAGCGGGAGGTTAGAAGAGCAGTTCTTC
J gene: TRBJ2-7; V gene: TRBV27; D gene: TRBD2; clone size: .; CDR3 protein: CASSLSGTSGIHEQYF; CDR3 DNA: TGTGCCAGCAGTTTATCTGGGACTAGCGGGATCCACGAGCAGTACTTC
J gene: TRBJ1-1; V gene: TRBV28; D gene: .; clone size: .; CDR3 protein: CASSFTVNTEAFF; CDR3 DNA: TGTGCCAGCAGTTTCACCGTGAACACTGAAGCTTTCTTT
J gene: TRBJ2-5; V gene: TRBV5-4; D gene: .; clone size: .; CDR3 protein: CASSLVHEGEETQYF; CDR3 DNA: TGTGCCAGCAGCTTGGTTCATGAGGGGGAAGAGACCCAGTACTTC
J gene: TRBJ2-1; V gene: TRBV2; D gene: TRBD2; clone size: .; CDR3 protein: CASSEAIGGLAGPSSYNEQFF; CDR3 DNA: TGTGCCAGCAGTGAAGCTATCGGTGGGCTAGCGGGCCCAAGCTCCTACAATGAGCAGTTCTTC
J gene: TRBJ2-2; V gene: TRBV28; D gene: .; clone size: once; CDR3 protein: CASSLQGFDGELFF; CDR3 DNA: TGTGCCAGCAGTTTACAGGGTTTTGACGGGGAGCTGTTTTTT
J gene: TRBJ2-5; V gene: TRBV10-3; D gene: TRBD2; clone size: once; CDR3 protein: CATALSGVETQYF; CDR3 DNA: TGTGCCACCGCGCTGAGCGGGGTAGAGACCCAGTACTTC
J gene: TRBJ1-5; V gene: TRBV19; D gene: .; clone size: .; CDR3 protein: CASSIRGYQPQHF; CDR3 DNA: TGTGCCAGTAGTATCCGGGGTTATCAGCCCCAGCATTTT
J gene: TRBJ2-2; V gene: TRBV6-6; D gene: .; clone size: .; CDR3 protein: CASTEGESNTGELFF; CDR3 DNA: TGTGCCAGCACCGAGGGGGAGTCCAACACCGGGGAGCTGTTTTTT
J gene: TRBJ2-4; V gene: TRBV2; D gene: TRBD2; clone size: .; CDR3 protein: CASSGTSGSQNIQYF; CDR3 DNA: TGTGCCAGCAGCGGGACTAGCGGGAGTCAAAACATTCAGTACTTC
J gene: TRBJ2-7; V gene: TRBV7-2; D gene: TRBD2; clone size: .; CDR3 protein: CASGMGGRYYEQYF; CDR3 DNA: TGTGCCAGCGGAATGGGCGGGAGATATTACGAGCAGTACTTC
J gene: TRBJ2-7; V gene: TRBV11-3; D gene: .; clone size: .; CDR3 protein: CASSLTGGRWDEQYF; CDR3 DNA: TGTGCCAGCAGCTTAACCGGGGGGCGATGGGACGAGCAGTACTTC
J gene: TRBJ2-1; V gene: TRBV9; D gene: .; clone size: .; CDR3 protein: CASSVVGLEGILF; CDR3 DNA: TGTGCCAGCAGCGTAGTAGGATTGGAGGGTATTCTCTTC
J gene: TRBJ1-2; V gene: TRBV6-6; D gene: .; clone size: once; CDR3 protein: CASTLSLDGYTF; CDR3 DNA: TGTGCCAGCACCCTCTCACTGGATGGCTACACCTTC
J gene: TRBJ2-7; V gene: TRBV2; D gene: TRBD2; clone size: .; CDR3 protein: CASSGRSGKDLQYF; CDR3 DNA: TGTGCCAGCAGTGGCAGGAGCGGGAAAGACTTGCAGTACTTC
J gene: TRBJ2-3; V gene: TRBV10-3; D gene: .; clone size: .; CDR3 protein: CAISEPAGSPDTQYF; CDR3 DNA: TGTGCCATCAGTGAACCCGCGGGATCCCCAGATACGCAGTATTTT